A single sample gave rise to the 19 T cell receptor beta chains below, sequenced in a study of T cell changes during pregnancy in multiple sclerosis. Sequencing used immunoSEQ multiplex PCR; TCRdb keeps in-frame clones, though not all of them. The table includes 50,000 to 70,000 clones, roughly 90% detected once. The sequences come from CD8+ T cells from peripheral blood mononuclear cells, collected before pregnancy. The receptors derive from a female donor with multiple sclerosis, enrolled in a pregnancy study.

This chain joins TRBV27 and TRBJ2-2; D gene ambiguous. Germline CDR1 reads MNHEY; CDR2 reads SMNVEV (reference sequence). Trimming shortened V by 3 bases and J by 3 bases, and 8 bases separated the two germline ends. The CDR3 spans 14 residues. The CDR3, as DNA: TGTGCCAGCAGTTTTGGCGCGGACACCGGGGAGCTGTTTTTT. Encoded protein: CASSFGADTGELFF.

The rearrangement joins TRBV11-3 to TRBJ1-1; 7 nucleotides agree with TRBD1. The germline V gene encodes CDR1 SGHNT and CDR2 YENEEA. The CDR3 sequence is 15 residues long. With V trimmed by 0 bases and J by 6 bases, 7 bases remained unmatched. In nucleotides, the CDR3 is TGTGCCAGCAGCTTAGAGGACAGGAAAGTACCTGAAGCTTTCTTT. Translation: CASSLEDRKVPEAFF.

V and J are TRBV9 and TRBJ1-3; 8 bases are shared with TRBD1. The CDR3 is 15 amino acids. Germline assignment: CDR1 SGDLS and CDR2 YYNGEE. After removal of 4 bases from V and 2 bases from J, the junction contained 5 bases not matched to a gene. As DNA, the CDR3 is TGTGCCAGCAGCTCGGACAGGGTAACTGGAAACACCATATATTTT. Translated: CASSSDRVTGNTIYF.

The chain combines TRBV5-1 with TRBJ2-3; 12 bases map to TRBD2. Germline lookup yields CDR1 SGHRS and CDR2 YFSETQ. This CDR3 has 16 amino acids. V trimming: 3 bases; J trimming: 6 bases; junction bases outside the gene matches: 8. For the CDR3, the DNA is TGCGCCAGCAGCTCAGATTCTAGCGGGGGGGCTGATACGCAGTATTTT. Translation: CASSSDSSGGADTQYF.

The chain uses TRBV11-1 and TRBJ2-7, with TRBD2 as a possible D gene (6 bases). CDR3 length equals 13 residues. V lost 1 base and J 7 bases, leaving 11 bases between the germline ends. Germline lookup yields CDR1 SGHAT and CDR2 FQDESV (reference sequence). The CDR3 loop reads CASSLEGAGEQYF. The CDR3 nucleotides read TGTGCCAGCAGCTTAGAAGGGGCGGGGGAGCAGTACTTC.

This chain uses TRBV5-3 with TRBJ2-1; 10 nucleotides align to TRBD2. TRBV5-3 is known as an ORF, though its function is uncertain. J was trimmed by 7 bases and V by 6 bases; bases with no gene match: 13. The CDR3 totals 16 residues. CDR3 coding DNA: TGTGCCAGAATGAGGTGGGAGCGGGGGGGCCAGAATGAGCAGTTCTTC. Its protein is CARMRWERGGQNEQFF.

The chain employs TRBV27 and TRBJ1-3; D uncertain. CDR1 is MNHEY and CDR2 is SMNVEV in the germline V gene (reference sequence). CDR3 length: 14 residues. V lost 8 bases and J lost 4, with 15 bases in between. The CDR3 DNA is TGTGCCAGCCGCCCAGTGGTTAACGGAAACACCATATATTTT. Translated: CASRPVVNGNTIYF.

The chain carries TRBV9 and TRBJ2-1; 10 bases match TRBD2. Trimming cost V 0 bases and J 8 bases; bases outside gene matches: 5. CDR1 and CDR2 (germline): SGDLS, YYNGEE. The CDR3 is 15 residues long. The CDR3 sequence: CASSVVSGGAYEQFF. The CDR3 region has the DNA TGTGCCAGCAGCGTAGTAAGCGGGGGGGCGTATGAGCAGTTCTTC.

V usage is TRBV5-6 and J usage is TRBJ1-1, with D possibly matching TRBD1 (5 bases). Trimming took 6 bases from V and 7 from J, leaving 13 bases between them. The V gene's germline CDR1 is SGHDT and CDR2 YYEEEE. The CDR3 contains 12 residues. The CDR3 is CASNGAGVEAFF. Here the CDR3 DNA reads TGTGCCAGCAACGGGGCGGGAGTTGAAGCTTTCTTT.

This clone was detected only once. This sequence joins TRBV7-2 and TRBJ2-1; TRBD1 matches 11 bases. V gave up 3 bases and J gave up 6 bases; unmatched junction bases: 4. The V gene's germline CDR1 is SGHTA and CDR2 FQGNSA. The CDR3 runs to 15 residues. In DNA form, the CDR3 reads TGTGCCAGCAGCTTCGGACAGGGGGCGGCCAATGAGCAGTTCTTC. It codes for CASSFGQGAANEQFF.

The V gene is TRBV27, the J gene TRBJ1-1; possible D gene TRBD1, 6 bases. Germline CDR1 reads MNHEY; CDR2 reads SMNVEV (reference sequence). The length of the CDR3 is 14 residues. Trimming took 3 bases from V and 3 from J, leaving 11 bases between them. The DNA for the CDR3 is TGTGCCAGCAGTTTCGGGGGGCCGGACACTGAAGCTTTCTTT. Translation: CASSFGGPDTEAFF.

This rearrangement joins TRBV9 to TRBJ2-1; TRBD2 agrees at 12 bases. The CDR3 extends over 19 amino acids. Germline lookup yields CDR1 SGDLS and CDR2 YYNGEE. The J segment lost 0 bases and the V segment lost 0 bases, leaving 7 bases of the junction unmatched. CDR3 residues: CASSVGLAGGGPSYNEQFF. CDR3 bases: TGTGCCAGCAGCGTAGGGCTAGCGGGGGGGGGCCCCTCCTACAATGAGCAGTTCTTC.

This sequence joins TRBV5-6 and TRBJ2-1; TRBD1 matches 9 bases. The CDR3 is 15 amino acids. V was clipped by 4 bases and J by 4 bases; unmatched bases: 6. The germline V gene has CDR1 SGHDT and CDR2 YYEEEE. In DNA form, the CDR3 reads TGTGCCAGCAGCCCGGGACAGGGACCATACAATGAGCAGTTCTTC. Translated: CASSPGQGPYNEQFF.

The chain links TRBV9 to TRBJ2-1; 10 bases match TRBD2. The V and J ends lost 3 bases and 3 bases, in that order; junction bases with no gene match: 3. This CDR3 is 15 amino acids long. Germline V gives CDR1 SGDLS, CDR2 YYNGEE. Here the CDR3 DNA reads TGTGCCAGCAGCGGGAGCGGGGGGGACTACAATGAGCAGTTCTTC. Translating it yields CASSGSGGDYNEQFF.

V and J are TRBV9 and TRBJ1-6; TRBD1 is a possible D gene (6 bases). The V gene lost 3 bases and the J gene lost 7 bases, with 17 bases spanning the gap. This CDR3 comprises 16 residues. Germline V lookup: CDR1 SGDLS, CDR2 YYNGEE. This chain's CDR3 is CASSAGVLGWNSPLHF. The CDR3 nucleotides are TGTGCCAGCAGCGCAGGGGTGTTGGGCTGGAATTCACCCCTCCACTTT.

This chain uses TRBV30 with TRBJ1-6; D gene unclear. Trimming stripped 3 bases from V and 10 bases from J, with 13 bases between. There are 13 residues in the CDR3. CDR1 GTSNPN and CDR2 SVGIG come from the germline V gene (reference sequence). CDR3 region: CAWRPLANSPLHF. For the CDR3, the DNA is TGTGCCTGGAGACCCTTGGCCAACTCACCCCTCCACTTT.

The V call is TRBV6-6, the J call TRBJ2-1, with 8 bases that match TRBD1. The junction had 8 bases not matched to a gene; V was cut back by 2 bases and J by 8 bases. The CDR3 consists of 15 residues. Germline CDR1 is MNHNY and CDR2 is SVGAGI (reference sequence). The CDR3 region is CASSYGQGARDEQFF. CDR3 DNA: TGTGCCAGCAGTTACGGTCAGGGGGCGCGCGATGAGCAGTTCTTC.

The chain carries TRBV13 and TRBJ2-7; no definite D call. V lost 3 bases to trimming and J lost 4 bases, with 10 bases between them. The length of the CDR3 is 13 residues. From germline, CDR1 is PRHDT and CDR2 FYEKMQ (reference sequence). CDR3: CASSLGSRYEQYF. The CDR3 region has the DNA TGTGCCAGCAGCTTGGGCTCCCGGTACGAGCAGTACTTC.

The V gene is TRBV18, the J gene TRBJ2-1; 10 bases match TRBD2. The CDR3 is 19 residues long. V trimming: 0 bases; J trimming: 0 bases; junction bases outside the gene matches: 8. Germline loops: CDR1 KGHSH, CDR2 LQKENI. The CDR3 bases are TGTGCCAGCTCACCACCGCCTAGCGGGGGATTTGGCTCCTACAATGAGCAGTTCTTC. Translating gives CASSPPPSGGFGSYNEQFF.